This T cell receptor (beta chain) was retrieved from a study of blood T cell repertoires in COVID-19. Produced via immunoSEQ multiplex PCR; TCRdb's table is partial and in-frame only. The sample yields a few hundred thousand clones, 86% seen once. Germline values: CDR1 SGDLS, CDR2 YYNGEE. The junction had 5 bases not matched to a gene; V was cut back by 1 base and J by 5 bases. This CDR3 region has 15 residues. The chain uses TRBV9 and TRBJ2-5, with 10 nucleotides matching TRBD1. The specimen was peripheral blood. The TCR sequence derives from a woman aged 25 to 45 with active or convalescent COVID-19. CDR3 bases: TGTGCCAGCAGCGTAAGGACAGGGGGGTTCGAGACCCAGTACTTC. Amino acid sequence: CASSVRTGGFETQYF.